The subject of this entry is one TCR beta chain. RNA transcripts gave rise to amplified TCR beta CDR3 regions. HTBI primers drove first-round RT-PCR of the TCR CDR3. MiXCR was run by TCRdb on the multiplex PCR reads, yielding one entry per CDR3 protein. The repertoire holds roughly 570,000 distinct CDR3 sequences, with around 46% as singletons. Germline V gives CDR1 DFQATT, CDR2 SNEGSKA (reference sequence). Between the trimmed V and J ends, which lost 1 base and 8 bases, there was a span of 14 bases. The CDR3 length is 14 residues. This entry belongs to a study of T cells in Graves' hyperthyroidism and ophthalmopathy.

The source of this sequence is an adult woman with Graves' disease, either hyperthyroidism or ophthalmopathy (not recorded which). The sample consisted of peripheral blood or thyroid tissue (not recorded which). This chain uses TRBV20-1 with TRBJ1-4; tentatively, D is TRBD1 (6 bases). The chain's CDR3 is CSARGPGGGEKLFF. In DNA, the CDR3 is TGCAGTGCTAGAGGACCGGGGGGCGGGGAAAAACTGTTTTTT.